The present T cell receptor beta chain was sequenced within a study of molecular identifiers for immune sequencing clone quantification. V was shortened by 6 bases and J by 4 bases, with 18 bases between the two germline ends. CDR3 length: 15 amino acids. This clonotype was counted a single time. Using its own MiXCR run on the PCR reads, TCRdb lists one record per CDR3 protein. The sample records around 470,000 distinct CDR3 sequences, over 20% being singletons. The TCR originated in a human donor in good health. Some libraries in this study had Jurkat cell RNA spiked in. The rearrangement uses TRBV12-3 or TRBV12-4 and TRBJ1-1, with TRBD1 as a possible D gene (6 bases). Specimen: naive CD8+ T cells from blood, with Jurkat cell RNA spiked in. Subset defined: FACS-sorted CD8+CD4-CCR7+CD45RA+ naive T cells. CDR3 coding DNA: TGTGCCAGCAGACACACTACAGGGTGGATCACTGAAGCTTTCTTT. Protein product: CASRHTTGWITEAFF.